This T cell receptor (beta chain) was recovered during a study of preoperative IRX-2 immunotherapy in early breast cancer. Clones were sequenced by immunoSEQ multiplex PCR, and TCRdb holds only the in-frame ones, with some missing. Of about 3,900 clones listed, nearly 70% were seen once; the top ten hold less than 20%. The CDR3 length is 14 residues. The germline V and J ends were trimmed by 5 bases and 2 bases, with 12 bases remaining between them. CDR1 and CDR2 from the germline V gene are LNHDA and SQIVND (reference sequence). Indicated treatment: preoperative locoregional IRX-2 cytokine immunotherapy.

The chain has TRBV19 and TRBJ2-5, with unresolved D. This clonotype was sampled from a human donor with breast cancer. This specimen consisted of tumor tissue, obtained after IRX-2 immunotherapy. CDR3 region: CASSATLVQETQYF. CDR3 nucleotides: TGTGCCAGTAGTGCGACCCTGGTACAAGAGACCCAGTACTTC. Full variable domain (rest looked up from reference TRBV19 and TRBJ2-5): DGGITQSPKYLFRKEGQNVTLSCEQNLNHDAMYWYRQDPGQGLRLIYYSQIVNDFQKGDIAEGYSVSREKKESFPLTVTSAQKNPTAFYLCASSATLVQETQYFGPGTRLLVL.